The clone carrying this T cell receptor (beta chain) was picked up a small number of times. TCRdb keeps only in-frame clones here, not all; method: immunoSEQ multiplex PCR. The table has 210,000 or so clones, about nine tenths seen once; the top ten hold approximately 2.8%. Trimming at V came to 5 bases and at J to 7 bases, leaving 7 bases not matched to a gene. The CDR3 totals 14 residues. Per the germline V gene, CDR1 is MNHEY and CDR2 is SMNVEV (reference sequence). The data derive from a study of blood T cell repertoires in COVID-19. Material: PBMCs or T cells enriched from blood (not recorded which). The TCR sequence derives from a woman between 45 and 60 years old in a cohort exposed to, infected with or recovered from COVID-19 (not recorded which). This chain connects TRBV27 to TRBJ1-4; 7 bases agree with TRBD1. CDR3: CASSRKGASEKLFF. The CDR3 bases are TGTGCCAGCAGTCGCAAGGGGGCGTCTGAAAAACTGTTTTTT.